This is a list of T cell receptor beta chains from one sample in a study of T cell responses to AZD1222 COVID-19 vaccine. Libraries were prepared by immunoSEQ multiplex PCR; TCRdb keeps only in-frame clonotypes and omits some of them. Of approximately 120,000 clones listed, around 84% are singletons. Material: peripheral blood, obtained 28 days after the second AZD1222 dose. The receptors were sampled from an adult who received the AZD1222 COVID-19 vaccine. CDR3s include the opening cysteine and the closing phenylalanine or tryptophan. The D gene is left open where the match is weak. Clone size, where shown, is once, few, many, or a class for clones that have expanded.

d_call: NA
clone_size: once
j_call: TRBJ2-7
v_call: TRBV6-5
cdr3_aa: CASRWGDHEQYF
cdr3_nt: TGTGCCAGCCGCTGGGGGGACCACGAGCAGTACTTC

d_call: NA
clone_size: NA
j_call: TRBJ1-6
v_call: TRBV7-2
cdr3_aa: CASITAGTNSPLHF
cdr3_nt: TGTGCCAGCATCACGGCCGGGACTAATTCACCCCTCCACTTT

d_call: TRBD1
clone_size: few
j_call: TRBJ2-2
v_call: TRBV6-5
cdr3_aa: CASTDREELFF
cdr3_nt: TGTGCCAGCACCGACAGGGAGGAGCTGTTTTTT

d_call: TRBD2
clone_size: NA
j_call: TRBJ2-5
v_call: TRBV29-1
cdr3_aa: CSIGLAGGETQYF
cdr3_nt: TGCAGCATAGGACTGGCGGGGGGAGAGACCCAGTACTTC

d_call: NA
clone_size: NA
j_call: TRBJ1-4
v_call: TRBV28
cdr3_aa: CASSLGVGGNEKLFF
cdr3_nt: TGTGCCAGCAGTTTGGGGGTCGGGGGGAATGAAAAACTGTTTTTT

d_call: NA
clone_size: NA
j_call: TRBJ2-3
v_call: TRBV19
cdr3_aa: CASSVPGLYTDTQYF
cdr3_nt: TGTGCCAGTAGTGTCCCGGGACTGTACACAGATACGCAGTATTTT

d_call: TRBD1
clone_size: NA
j_call: TRBJ2-7
v_call: TRBV29-1
cdr3_aa: CSVLGQGTYEQYF
cdr3_nt: TGCAGCGTTTTGGGACAGGGTACCTACGAGCAGTACTTC

d_call: TRBD1
clone_size: once
j_call: TRBJ2-5
v_call: TRBV11-2
cdr3_aa: CASSRGTARGETQYF
cdr3_nt: TGTGCCAGCAGCAGAGGGACAGCCCGGGGAGAGACCCAGTACTTC

d_call: NA
clone_size: NA
j_call: TRBJ2-7
v_call: TRBV10-2
cdr3_aa: CASSGGGGPYEQYF
cdr3_nt: TGCGCCAGCAGTGGGGGCGGCGGACCCTACGAGCAGTACTTC

d_call: NA
clone_size: NA
j_call: TRBJ2-7
v_call: TRBV11-1
cdr3_aa: CASSQPPAEQYF
cdr3_nt: TGTGCCAGCAGCCAACCTCCCGCCGAGCAGTACTTC

d_call: TRBD1
clone_size: NA
j_call: TRBJ1-1
v_call: TRBV2
cdr3_aa: CASSGMTGRSTEAFF
cdr3_nt: TGTGCCAGCAGTGGAATGACAGGGCGGAGCACTGAAGCTTTCTTT

d_call: NA
clone_size: NA
j_call: TRBJ1-2
v_call: TRBV28
cdr3_aa: CASRPQGLGGYTF
cdr3_nt: TGTGCCAGCAGGCCTCAGGGGTTAGGTGGCTACACCTTC

d_call: NA
clone_size: NA
j_call: TRBJ1-2
v_call: TRBV5-5
cdr3_aa: CASSGGGAAANYGYTF
cdr3_nt: TGTGCCAGCAGCGGCGGTGGGGCAGCCGCAAACTATGGCTACACCTTC

d_call: NA
clone_size: NA
j_call: TRBJ2-2
v_call: TRBV29-1
cdr3_aa: CSAGGSGYTGELFF
cdr3_nt: TGCAGCGCCGGAGGGTCAGGGTACACCGGGGAGCTGTTTTTT

d_call: NA
clone_size: once
j_call: TRBJ2-1
v_call: TRBV7-9
cdr3_aa: CASSSSLNEQFF
cdr3_nt: TGTGCCAGCAGCTCGTCCCTCAATGAGCAGTTCTTC

d_call: TRBD2
clone_size: NA
j_call: TRBJ2-7
v_call: TRBV28
cdr3_aa: CASSLYLAGAYEQYF
cdr3_nt: TGTGCCAGCAGTTTATATCTAGCGGGGGCGTACGAGCAGTACTTC

d_call: NA
clone_size: NA
j_call: TRBJ2-3
v_call: TRBV30
cdr3_aa: CAWTSMGRATQYF
cdr3_nt: TGTGCCTGGACCTCGATGGGTAGGGCTACGCAGTATTTT

d_call: TRBD2
clone_size: once
j_call: TRBJ2-1
v_call: TRBV7-3
cdr3_aa: CASSLERGPYNEQFF
cdr3_nt: TGTGCCAGCAGCTTAGAGCGGGGGCCCTACAATGAGCAGTTCTTC

d_call: NA
clone_size: NA
j_call: TRBJ1-2
v_call: TRBV4-3
cdr3_aa: CASSQERANYGYTF
cdr3_nt: TGCGCCAGCAGCCAAGAGAGGGCAAACTATGGCTACACCTTC

d_call: TRBD1
clone_size: NA
j_call: TRBJ1-4
v_call: TRBV7-6
cdr3_aa: CASSLRDRERREKLFF
cdr3_nt: TGTGCCAGCAGCTTACGGGACAGGGAACGAAGGGAAAAACTGTTTTTT

d_call: NA
clone_size: NA
j_call: TRBJ2-2
v_call: TRBV7-2
cdr3_aa: CASSLAISGGAGELFF
cdr3_nt: TGTGCCAGCAGCTTAGCGATAAGCGGCGGCGCCGGGGAGCTGTTTTTT

d_call: NA
clone_size: NA
j_call: TRBJ2-7
v_call: TRBV4-3
cdr3_aa: CASSQGSDGDYEQYF
cdr3_nt: TGCGCCAGCAGCCAAGGGAGTGACGGAGACTACGAGCAGTACTTC

d_call: NA
clone_size: NA
j_call: TRBJ1-5
v_call: TRBV13
cdr3_aa: CASSLVGQPQHF
cdr3_nt: TGTGCCAGCAGCTTAGTCGGTCAGCCCCAGCATTTT